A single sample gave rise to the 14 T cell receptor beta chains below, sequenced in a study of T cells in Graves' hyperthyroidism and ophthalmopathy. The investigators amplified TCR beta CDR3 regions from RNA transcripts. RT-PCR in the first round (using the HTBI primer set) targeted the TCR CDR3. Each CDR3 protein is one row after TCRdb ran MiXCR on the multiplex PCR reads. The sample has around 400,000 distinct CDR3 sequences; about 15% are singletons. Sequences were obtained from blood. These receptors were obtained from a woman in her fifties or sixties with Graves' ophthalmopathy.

The DNA for the CDR3 is TGTGCCAGCAGTCTCGTCGGGACAGGAAAAGAGACCCAGTACTTC. Protein product: CASSLVGTGKETQYF. The V gene is TRBV27, the J gene TRBJ2-5, with 8 bases matching TRBD1. Per germline, CDR1 MNHEY and CDR2 SMNVEV (reference sequence). The ends lost 5 bases at V and 3 bases at J; junction bases unmatched: 8. The CDR3 totals 15 residues.

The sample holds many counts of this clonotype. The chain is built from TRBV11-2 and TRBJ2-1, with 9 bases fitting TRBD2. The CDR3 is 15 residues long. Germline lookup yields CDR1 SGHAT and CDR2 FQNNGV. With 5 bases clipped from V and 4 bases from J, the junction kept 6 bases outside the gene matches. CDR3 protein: CASSHLAGPYNEQFF. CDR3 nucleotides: TGTGCCAGCAGCCACCTAGCGGGACCGTACAATGAGCAGTTCTTC.

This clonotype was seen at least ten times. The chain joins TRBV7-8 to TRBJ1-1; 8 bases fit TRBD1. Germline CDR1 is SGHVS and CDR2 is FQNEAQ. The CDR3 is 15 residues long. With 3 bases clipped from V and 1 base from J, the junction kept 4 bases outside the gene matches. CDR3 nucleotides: TGTGCCAGCAGCTTCCAGGGGACAGGGAACACTGAAGCTTTCTTT. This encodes CASSFQGTGNTEAFF.

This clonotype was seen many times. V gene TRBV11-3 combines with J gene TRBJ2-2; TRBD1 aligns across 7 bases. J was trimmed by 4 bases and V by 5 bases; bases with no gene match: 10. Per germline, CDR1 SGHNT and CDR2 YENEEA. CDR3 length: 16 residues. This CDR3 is CASSNPQGTGTGELFF. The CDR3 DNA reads TGTGCCAGCAGCAACCCACAGGGGACGGGCACCGGGGAGCTGTTTTTT.

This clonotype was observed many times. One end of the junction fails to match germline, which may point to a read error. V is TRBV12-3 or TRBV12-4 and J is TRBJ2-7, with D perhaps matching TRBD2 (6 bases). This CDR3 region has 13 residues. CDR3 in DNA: TGTGCCAGCAGTGTAGCACGGGAGTCCGAGCAGTACTTC. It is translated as CASSVARESEQYF.

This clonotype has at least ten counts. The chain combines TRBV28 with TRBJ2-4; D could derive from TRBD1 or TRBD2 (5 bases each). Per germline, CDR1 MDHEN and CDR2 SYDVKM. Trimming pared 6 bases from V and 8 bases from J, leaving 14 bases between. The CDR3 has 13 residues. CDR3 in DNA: TGTGCCAGCAGAACCGGGGCCAGGGACATTCAGTACTTC. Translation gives CASRTGARDIQYF.

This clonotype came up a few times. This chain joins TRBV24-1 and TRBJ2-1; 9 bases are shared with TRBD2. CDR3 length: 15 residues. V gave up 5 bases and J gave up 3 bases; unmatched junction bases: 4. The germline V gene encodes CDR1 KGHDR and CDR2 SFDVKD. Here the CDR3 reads CATSVPSGDYNEQFF. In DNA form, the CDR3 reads TGTGCCACCAGTGTACCTAGCGGGGACTACAATGAGCAGTTCTTC.

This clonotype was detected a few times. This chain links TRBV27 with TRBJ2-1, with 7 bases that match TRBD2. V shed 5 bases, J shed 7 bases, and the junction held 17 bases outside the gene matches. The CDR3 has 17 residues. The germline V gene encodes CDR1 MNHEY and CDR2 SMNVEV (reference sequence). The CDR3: CASSANPLAVLRNEQFF. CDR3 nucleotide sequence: TGTGCCAGCAGTGCCAACCCCCTAGCGGTCTTGAGGAATGAGCAGTTCTTC.

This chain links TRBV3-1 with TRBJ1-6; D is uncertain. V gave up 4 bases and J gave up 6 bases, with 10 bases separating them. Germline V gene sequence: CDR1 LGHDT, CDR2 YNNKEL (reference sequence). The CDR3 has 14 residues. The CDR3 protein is CASSRALGNSPLHF. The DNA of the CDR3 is TGTGCCAGCAGCCGCGCGCTGGGTAATTCACCCCTCCACTTT. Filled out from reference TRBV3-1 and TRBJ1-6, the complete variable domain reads DTAVSQTPKYLVTQMGNDKSIKCEQNLGHDTMYWYKQDSKKFLKIMFSYNNKELIINETVPNRFSPKSPDKAHLNLHINSLELGDSAVYFCASSRALGNSPLHFGNGTRLTVT.

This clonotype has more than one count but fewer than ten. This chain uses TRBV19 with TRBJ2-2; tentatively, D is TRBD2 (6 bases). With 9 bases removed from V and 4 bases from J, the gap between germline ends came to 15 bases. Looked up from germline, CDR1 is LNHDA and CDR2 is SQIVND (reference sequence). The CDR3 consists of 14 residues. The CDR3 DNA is TGTGCCAGCACGACCCGAGCGGGCACCGGGGAGCTGTTTTTT. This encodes CASTTRAGTGELFF.

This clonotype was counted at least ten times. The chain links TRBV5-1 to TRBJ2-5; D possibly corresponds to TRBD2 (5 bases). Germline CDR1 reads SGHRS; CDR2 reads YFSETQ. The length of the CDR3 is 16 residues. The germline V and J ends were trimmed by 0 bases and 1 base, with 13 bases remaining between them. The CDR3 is CASSLAGRRGQETQYF. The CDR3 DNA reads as TGCGCCAGCAGCTTGGCCGGTCGACGGGGCCAAGAGACCCAGTACTTC.

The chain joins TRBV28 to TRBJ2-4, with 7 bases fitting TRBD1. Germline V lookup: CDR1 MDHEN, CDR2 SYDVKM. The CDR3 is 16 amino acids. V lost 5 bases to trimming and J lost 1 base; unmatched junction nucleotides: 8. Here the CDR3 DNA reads TGTGCCAGCAGTGGACCAGGGGGATTGGCCAAAAACATTCAGTACTTC. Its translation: CASSGPGGLAKNIQYF.

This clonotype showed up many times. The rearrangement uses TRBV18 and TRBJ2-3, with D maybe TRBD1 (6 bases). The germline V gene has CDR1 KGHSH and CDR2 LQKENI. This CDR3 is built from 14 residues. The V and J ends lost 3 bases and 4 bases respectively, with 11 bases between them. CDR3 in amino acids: CASSPLTGSDTQYF. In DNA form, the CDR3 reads TGTGCCAGCTCACCCCTAACAGGGTCAGATACGCAGTATTTT.

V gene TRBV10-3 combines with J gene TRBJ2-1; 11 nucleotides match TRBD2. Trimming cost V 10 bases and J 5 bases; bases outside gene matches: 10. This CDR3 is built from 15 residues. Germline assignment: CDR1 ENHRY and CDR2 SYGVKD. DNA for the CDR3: TGTGCCACGGGCCGGGCTAGCGGGAGGAACAATGAGCAGTTCTTC. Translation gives CATGRASGRNNEQFF.